These T cell receptor beta chains were read from a single sample in a study of cytomegalovirus exposure and HLA in healthy donors. Here immunoSEQ multiplex PCR was the method, and the copy in TCRdb shows in-frame clones only, minus some. The sample consists of approximately 110,000 clones, approximately 80% of them appearing once. The specimen sequenced was PBMCs. The receptors derive from a woman younger than 45 in good health and CMV-seronegative. The conserved cysteine and the conserved F or W are not part of the CDR3 here. Fields, in order: V gene, CDR3 length, J gene, CDR3 protein.

v_gene: TRBV5-1
len: 14
j_gene: TRBJ2-1
CDR3aa: ASSLSVASRNNEQF

v_gene: TRBV29-1
len: 14
j_gene: TRBJ2-1
CDR3aa: SVEDLQGRRKNEQF

v_gene: TRBV4-2
len: 15
j_gene: TRBJ2-3
CDR3aa: ASSQVETSGGADTQY

v_gene: TRBV5-1
len: 13
j_gene: TRBJ1-1
CDR3aa: ASSLAGFGESEAF

v_gene: TRBV30
len: 9
j_gene: TRBJ1-2
CDR3aa: AWSQFYGYT

v_gene: TRBV5-4
len: 13
j_gene: TRBJ2-5
CDR3aa: ASRQDYPAQETQY

v_gene: TRBV7-2
len: 14
j_gene: TRBJ1-1
CDR3aa: ASSLGGGPLNTEAF

v_gene: TRBV7-6
len: 13
j_gene: TRBJ1-4
CDR3aa: ASSLVGGTNEKLF

v_gene: TRBV11-2
len: 13
j_gene: TRBJ2-1
CDR3aa: ASSSTSGSMNEQF

v_gene: TRBV5-1
len: 13
j_gene: TRBJ1-1
CDR3aa: ASNQGFNVNTEAF

v_gene: TRBV6-5
len: 12
j_gene: TRBJ1-2
CDR3aa: ASSYGTGPYGYT

v_gene: TRBV6-6
len: 11
j_gene: TRBJ1-3
CDR3aa: ASGRNREHTIY

v_gene: TRBV7-2
len: 12
j_gene: TRBJ1-6
CDR3aa: ASSLAEERSPLH

v_gene: TRBV11-2
len: 14
j_gene: TRBJ1-3
CDR3aa: ASSPTTGGSRNTIY

v_gene: TRBV30
len: 13
j_gene: TRBJ2-7
CDR3aa: AWRGTGRSSYEQY

v_gene: TRBV19
len: 13
j_gene: TRBJ2-3
CDR3aa: ASSIQGPVGNTQY

v_gene: TRBV5-1
len: 12
j_gene: TRBJ1-2
CDR3aa: ASSLASDRGGYT

v_gene: TRBV19
len: 13
j_gene: TRBJ1-1
CDR3aa: ASSIGWTENTEAF

v_gene: TRBV9
len: 11
j_gene: TRBJ2-2
CDR3aa: ASSPTDTGELF

v_gene: TRBV7-9
len: 12
j_gene: TRBJ1-1
CDR3aa: ASSSATGNTEAF

v_gene: TRBV4-3
len: 12
j_gene: TRBJ2-5
CDR3aa: ASSQGEMEETQY

v_gene: TRBV2
len: 13
j_gene: TRBJ2-5
CDR3aa: ASCKLTGTQETQY